This entry describes one T cell receptor beta chain. The antigen remains unidentified. CDR3 length: 15 amino acids. Germline V lookup: CDR1 MGHRA, CDR2 YSYEKL. With V trimmed by 1 base and J by 3 bases, 6 bases remained unmatched. TCRdb's table, derived via immunoSEQ multiplex PCR, lists solely in-frame clones and lacks some. The table lists just under 70,000 clones, about 63% of them singletons. This record belongs to a study of cytotoxic CD8 clonotypes in ibrutinib-treated CLL. Study results and caveats: Age-matched healthy donor levels were exceeded by baseline clonality, which tracked circulating CD8+ T-cell counts. Sampling times (in sustained-remission versus progressing patients) were not the same.

The sequencing here drew on PBMCs, taken after 12 months of ibrutinib treatment. J is TRBJ2-7 and V is TRBV4-1; 7 bases fit TRBD2. This clonotype was obtained from a human donor with chronic lymphocytic leukemia. CDR3 DNA: TGCGCCAGCAGCCAAGGGGCTAGCGGTTTCTACGAGCAGTACTTC. The encoded protein is CASSQGASGFYEQYF.